Listed below are T cell receptor beta chains from one sample, sequenced in a study of T cells in Graves' hyperthyroidism and ophthalmopathy. TCRdb reanalysed the multiplex PCR reads using MiXCR and keeps one entry per CDR3 protein. Among fewer than 500,000 distinct CDR3 sequences listed, roughly 14% were seen once. The specimen was blood. Source of these receptors: a man aged 30 to 39 with Graves' hyperthyroidism that later progressed to Graves' ophthalmopathy. Both conserved end residues are part of each CDR3. The order of the fields is J gene, CDR3 length, V gene, clone size, D gene, CDR3 DNA, CDR3 protein. The D gene is left open where the match is weak. The size of a clone is reported for some rows only, either as once, few or many, or as a class for expanded clones.

>TRBJ2-2|13|TRBV12-3/TRBV12-4|.|TRBD1
TGTGCCAGCAGTCCACAGGGGGCGATACGGCTGTTTTTT
CASSPQGAIRLFF
>TRBJ2-5|18|TRBV6-6|.|TRBD2
TGTGCCAGCAGTTACCCGGGACTAGCGGGGGGGAGCCAAGAGACCCAGTACTTC
CASSYPGLAGGSQETQYF
>TRBJ2-3|18|TRBV12-3/TRBV12-4|few|TRBD2
TGTGCCAGCAGTTTAGCTAGCGGGGTCTTCTCTAGCACAGATACGCAGTATTTT
CASSLASGVFSSTDTQYF
>TRBJ1-5|14|TRBV9|many|.
TGTGCCAGCAGCGTAGGGGAGCGGAATCAGCCCCAGCATTTT
CASSVGERNQPQHF
>TRBJ2-5|13|TRBV7-7|many|.
TGTGCTAGCAGCTTAGATAGGGTCGGGACCCAGTACTTC
CASSLDRVGTQYF
>TRBJ2-7|14|TRBV18|many|.
TGTGCCAGCTCACCGGCCAAGGCGACCTACGAGCAGTACTTC
CASSPAKATYEQYF
>TRBJ1-1|13|TRBV20-1|.|.
TGCAGTGCTAGAGTTTACCTGAACACTGAAGCTTTCTTT
CSARVYLNTEAFF
>TRBJ1-1|15|TRBV11-2|many|TRBD1
TGTGCCAGCAGCACATGGACAGGGATGAACACTGAAGCTTTCTTT
CASSTWTGMNTEAFF
>TRBJ2-5|17|TRBV7-6|few|.
TGTGCCAGCAGCTTAGCGATCCCCGGGACAAGTAGAGAGACCCAGTACTTC
CASSLAIPGTSRETQYF
>TRBJ1-4|13|TRBV2|many|.
TGTGCCAGCAGTGAAATGCCAGACGAAAAACTGTTTTTT
CASSEMPDEKLFF
>TRBJ2-1|15|TRBV4-1|few|TRBD1
TGCGCCAGCAGCCTCCTCGGACAGGGGGTATCTGAGCAGTTCTTC
CASSLLGQGVSEQFF
>TRBJ2-2|12|TRBV3-1|many|.
TGTGCCAGCAGCCAAAACCCCGGGGAGCTGTTTTTT
CASSQNPGELFF
>TRBJ1-2|15|TRBV7-8|many|TRBD1
TGTGCCAGCAGCTTAGGGGACAGGGGCCCCTATGGCTACACCTTC
CASSLGDRGPYGYTF
>TRBJ2-1|15|TRBV27|few|.
TGTGCCAGCAGTTTATCTTTCGGGACTCCGAATGAGCAGTTCTTC
CASSLSFGTPNEQFF
>TRBJ1-6|17|TRBV5-1|many|TRBD1
TGCGCCAGCAGCCTCACGCCCGGACAGGGGAGAAATTCACCCCTCCACTTT
CASSLTPGQGRNSPLHF
>TRBJ1-6|15|TRBV6-1|few|TRBD1
TGTGCCAGCAGGACAGGGACTACCTATAATTCACCCCTCCACTTT
CASRTGTTYNSPLHF
>TRBJ2-1|16|TRBV4-1|.|TRBD2
TGCGCCAGCAGCCAGATACTAGCGGGGGACTACAATGAGCAGTTCTTC
CASSQILAGDYNEQFF
>TRBJ1-5|15|TRBV12-3/TRBV12-4|many|.
TGTGCCAGCAGTTTAGGGTCGGGGCTGTGGGAGCCCCAGCATTTT
CASSLGSGLWEPQHF
>TRBJ1-5|14|TRBV28|many|TRBD1
TGTGCCAGCAGTTTGGACAGGGTTTGGGGGCCCCAGCATTTT
CASSLDRVWGPQHF
>TRBJ1-5|14|TRBV20-1|few|TRBD1
TGCAGTGCTAGAGTCGGGACAGCAAATCAGCCCCAGCATTTT
CSARVGTANQPQHF
>TRBJ2-4|17|TRBV7-2|few|.
TGTGCCAGCAGCTTACGGGCGGGGACATTAGCCAAAAACATTCAGTACTTC
CASSLRAGTLAKNIQYF
>TRBJ2-1|15|TRBV7-9|.|.
TGTGCCAGCAGCTGGGGGGCAGGAGGAAACAATGAGCAGTTCTTC
CASSWGAGGNNEQFF
>TRBJ2-1|14|TRBV6-2/TRBV6-3|.|.
TGTGCCAGCAGTTACAGGGCGGACTACAATGAGCAGTTCTTC
CASSYRADYNEQFF
>TRBJ2-6|16|TRBV7-9|many|.
TGTGCCAGCAGCTTAGTCCGAATAGTGGGGGCCAACGTCCTGACTTTC
CASSLVRIVGANVLTF
>TRBJ1-2|16|TRBV6-9|.|TRBD1
TGTGCCAGCAGTTCACTAGGAGGGGGCGTTGGCTATGGCTACACCTTC
CASSSLGGGVGYGYTF
>TRBJ2-7|15|TRBV6-1|many|.
TGTGCCAGTATAAATCCCAGCCCTGACTCCTACGAGCAGTACTTC
CASINPSPDSYEQYF
>TRBJ1-1|15|TRBV7-2|many|.
TGTGCCAGCAGCTTAGGCAGACCCCTAGGCGCTGAAGCTTTCTTT
CASSLGRPLGAEAFF